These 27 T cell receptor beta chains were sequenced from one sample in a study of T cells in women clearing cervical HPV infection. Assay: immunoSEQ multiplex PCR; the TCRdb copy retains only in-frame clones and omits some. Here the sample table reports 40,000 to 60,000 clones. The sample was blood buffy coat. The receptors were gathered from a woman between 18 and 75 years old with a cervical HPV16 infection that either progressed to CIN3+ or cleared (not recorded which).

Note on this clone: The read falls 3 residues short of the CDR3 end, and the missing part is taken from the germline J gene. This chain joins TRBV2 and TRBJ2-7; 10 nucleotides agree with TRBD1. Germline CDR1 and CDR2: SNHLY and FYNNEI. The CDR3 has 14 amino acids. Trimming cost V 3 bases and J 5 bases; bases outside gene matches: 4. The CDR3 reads CASSEDRGVHEQYF. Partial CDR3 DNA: TGTGCCAGCAGTGAGGACAGGGGGGTCCACGAG.

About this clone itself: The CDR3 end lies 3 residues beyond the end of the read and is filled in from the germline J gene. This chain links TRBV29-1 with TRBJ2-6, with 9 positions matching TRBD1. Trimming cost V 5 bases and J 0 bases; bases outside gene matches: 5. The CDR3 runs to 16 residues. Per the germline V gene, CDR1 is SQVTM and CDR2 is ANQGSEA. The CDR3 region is CSVSTGGRSGANVLTF. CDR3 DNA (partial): TGCAGCGTTTCGACAGGGGGACGCTCTGGGGCCAACGTC.

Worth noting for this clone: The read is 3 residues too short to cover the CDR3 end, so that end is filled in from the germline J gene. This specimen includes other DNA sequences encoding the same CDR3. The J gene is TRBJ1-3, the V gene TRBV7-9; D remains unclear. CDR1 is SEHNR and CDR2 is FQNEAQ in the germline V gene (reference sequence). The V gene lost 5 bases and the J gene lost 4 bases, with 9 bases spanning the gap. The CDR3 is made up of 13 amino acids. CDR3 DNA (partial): TGTGCCAGCAGCGCCGCACGGGGAAACACC. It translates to CASSAARGNT. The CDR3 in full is CASSAARGNTIYF.

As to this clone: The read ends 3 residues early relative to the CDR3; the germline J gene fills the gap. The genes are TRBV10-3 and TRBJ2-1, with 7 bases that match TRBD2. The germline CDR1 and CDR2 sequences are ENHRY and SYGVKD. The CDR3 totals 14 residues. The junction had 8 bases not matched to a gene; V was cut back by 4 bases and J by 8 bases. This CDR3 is CAISGDLAAYEQFF. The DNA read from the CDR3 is TGTGCCATCAGTGGCGATCTAGCGGCCTATGAG.

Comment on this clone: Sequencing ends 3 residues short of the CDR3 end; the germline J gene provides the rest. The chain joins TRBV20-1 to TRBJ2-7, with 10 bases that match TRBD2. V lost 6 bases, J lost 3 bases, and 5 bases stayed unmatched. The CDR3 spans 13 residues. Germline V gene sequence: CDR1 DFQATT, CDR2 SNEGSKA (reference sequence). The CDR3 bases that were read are TGCAGTGCACCTGGACTAGCGGTCTACGAG. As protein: CSAPGLAVYE. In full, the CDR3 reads CSAPGLAVYEQYF.

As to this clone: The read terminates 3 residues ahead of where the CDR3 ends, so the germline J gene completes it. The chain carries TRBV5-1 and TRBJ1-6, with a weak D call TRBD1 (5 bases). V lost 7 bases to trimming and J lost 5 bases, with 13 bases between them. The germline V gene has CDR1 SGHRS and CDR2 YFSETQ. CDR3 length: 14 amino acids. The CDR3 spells CASSRETNNSPLHF. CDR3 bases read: TGCGCCAGCTCCAGGGAGACAAATAATTCACCC.

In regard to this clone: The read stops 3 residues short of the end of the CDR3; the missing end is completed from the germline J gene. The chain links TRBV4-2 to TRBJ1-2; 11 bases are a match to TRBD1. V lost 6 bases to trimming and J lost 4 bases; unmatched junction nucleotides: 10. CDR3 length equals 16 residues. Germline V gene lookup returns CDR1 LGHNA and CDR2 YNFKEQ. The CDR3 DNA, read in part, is TGTGCCAGCAGTAAGGACAGGGGGCATGGAGGCTATGGC. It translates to CASSKDRGHGGYG. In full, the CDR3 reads CASSKDRGHGGYGYTF.

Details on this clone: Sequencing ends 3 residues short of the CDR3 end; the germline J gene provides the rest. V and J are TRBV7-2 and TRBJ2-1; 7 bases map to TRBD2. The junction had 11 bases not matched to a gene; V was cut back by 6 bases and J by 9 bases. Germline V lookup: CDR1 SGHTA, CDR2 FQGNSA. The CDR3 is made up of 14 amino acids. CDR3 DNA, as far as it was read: TGTGCCAGCAGGAGGACAAGCGGGGCGTCTGAG. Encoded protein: CASRRTSGASE. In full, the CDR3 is CASRRTSGASEQFF.

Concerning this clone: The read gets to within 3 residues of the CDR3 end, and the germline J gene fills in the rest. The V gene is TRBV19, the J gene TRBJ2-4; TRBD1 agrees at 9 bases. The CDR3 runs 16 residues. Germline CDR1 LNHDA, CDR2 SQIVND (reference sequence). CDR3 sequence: CASSSPQGAFSYGQYF. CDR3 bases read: TGTGCCAGTAGTAGCCCACAGGGGGCATTTTCTTATGGT.

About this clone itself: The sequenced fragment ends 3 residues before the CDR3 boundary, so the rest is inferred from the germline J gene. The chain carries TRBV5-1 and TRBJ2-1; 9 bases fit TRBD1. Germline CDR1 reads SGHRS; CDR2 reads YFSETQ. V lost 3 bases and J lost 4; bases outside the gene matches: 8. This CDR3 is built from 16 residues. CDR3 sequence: CASSSSGTGRYNEQFF. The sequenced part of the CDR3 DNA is TGCGCCAGCAGCTCCTCCGGGACAGGGAGGTACAATGAG.

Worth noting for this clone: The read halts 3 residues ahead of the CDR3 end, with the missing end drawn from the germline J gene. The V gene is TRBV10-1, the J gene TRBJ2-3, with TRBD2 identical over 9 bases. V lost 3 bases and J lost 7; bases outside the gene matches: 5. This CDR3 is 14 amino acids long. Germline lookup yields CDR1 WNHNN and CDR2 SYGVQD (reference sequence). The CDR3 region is CASSEGLALNTQYF. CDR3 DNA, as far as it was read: TGCGCCAGCAGTGAAGGACTAGCGTTAAATACG.

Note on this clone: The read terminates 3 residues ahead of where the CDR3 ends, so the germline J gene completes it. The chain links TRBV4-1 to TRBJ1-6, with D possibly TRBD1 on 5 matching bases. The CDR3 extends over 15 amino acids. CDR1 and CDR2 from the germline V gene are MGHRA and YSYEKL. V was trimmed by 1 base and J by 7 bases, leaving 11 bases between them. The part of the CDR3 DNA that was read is TGCGCCAGCAGCCAAGCGGCAGGGCTAAATTCACCC. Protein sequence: CASSQAAGLNSP. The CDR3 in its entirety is CASSQAAGLNSPLHF.

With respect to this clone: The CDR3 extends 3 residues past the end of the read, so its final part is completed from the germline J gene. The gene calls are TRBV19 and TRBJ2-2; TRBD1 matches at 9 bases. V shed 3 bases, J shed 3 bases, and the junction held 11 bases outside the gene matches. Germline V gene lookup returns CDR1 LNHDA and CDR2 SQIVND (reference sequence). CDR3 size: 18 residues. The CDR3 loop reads CASSIELRGQGYTGELFF. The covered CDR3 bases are TGTGCCAGTAGTATTGAGTTGCGCGGACAGGGGTACACCGGGGAG.

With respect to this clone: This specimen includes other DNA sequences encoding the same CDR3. Here the CDR3 reads CASNNEGVIEAFF. The sequenced part of the CDR3 DNA is TGTGCCAGCAACAACGAAGGGGTAATTGAA. The chain carries TRBV6-4 and TRBJ1-1; maybe TRBD1 (5 bases). Read sequence stops 3 residues before the CDR3 end, and the germline J gene provides the missing end. Per germline, CDR1 MRHNA and CDR2 SNTAGT. This CDR3 comprises 13 residues. V lost 7 bases and J lost 7, with 16 bases in between.

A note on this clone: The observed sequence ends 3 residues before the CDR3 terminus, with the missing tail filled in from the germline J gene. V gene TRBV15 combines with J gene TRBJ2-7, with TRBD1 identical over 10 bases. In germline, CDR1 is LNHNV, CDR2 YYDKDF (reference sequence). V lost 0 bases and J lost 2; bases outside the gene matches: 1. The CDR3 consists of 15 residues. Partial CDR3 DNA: TGTGCCACCAGCAGAGACGGGACAGGGGCCTACGAG. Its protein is CATSRDGTGAYE. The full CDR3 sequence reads CATSRDGTGAYEQYF.

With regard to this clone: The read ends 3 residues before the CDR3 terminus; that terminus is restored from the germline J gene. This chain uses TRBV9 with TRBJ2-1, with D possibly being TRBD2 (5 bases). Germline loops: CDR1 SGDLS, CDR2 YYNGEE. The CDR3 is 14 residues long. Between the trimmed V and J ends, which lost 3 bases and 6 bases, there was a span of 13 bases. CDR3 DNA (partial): TGTGCCAGCAGCGCTGACTACCCCTCCAATGAG. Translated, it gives CASSADYPSNE. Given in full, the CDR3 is CASSADYPSNEQFF.

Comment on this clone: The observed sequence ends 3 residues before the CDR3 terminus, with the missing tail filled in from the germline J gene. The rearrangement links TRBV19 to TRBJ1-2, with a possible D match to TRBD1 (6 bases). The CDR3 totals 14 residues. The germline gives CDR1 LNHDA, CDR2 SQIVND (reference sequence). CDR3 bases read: TGTGCCAGTAGTATCCCCGGGGACACCGATACC. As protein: CASSIPGDTDT. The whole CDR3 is CASSIPGDTDTYTF.

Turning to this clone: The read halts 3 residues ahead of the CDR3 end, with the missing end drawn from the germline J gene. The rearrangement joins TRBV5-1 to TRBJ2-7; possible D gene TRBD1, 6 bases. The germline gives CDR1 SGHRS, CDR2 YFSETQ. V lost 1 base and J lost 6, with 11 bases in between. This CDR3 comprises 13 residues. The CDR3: CASSLYRVAEQYF. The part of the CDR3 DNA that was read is TGCGCCAGCAGCTTGTACAGGGTGGCCGAG.

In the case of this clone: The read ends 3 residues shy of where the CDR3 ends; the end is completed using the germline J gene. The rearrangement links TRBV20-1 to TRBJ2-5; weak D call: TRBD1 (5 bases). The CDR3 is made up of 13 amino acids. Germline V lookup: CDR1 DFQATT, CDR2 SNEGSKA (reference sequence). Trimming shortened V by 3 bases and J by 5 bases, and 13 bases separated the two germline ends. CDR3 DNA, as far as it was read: TGCAGTGCTAGTTGGGCAGGGCGGGAGACC. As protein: CSASWAGRET. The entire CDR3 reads CSASWAGRETQYF.

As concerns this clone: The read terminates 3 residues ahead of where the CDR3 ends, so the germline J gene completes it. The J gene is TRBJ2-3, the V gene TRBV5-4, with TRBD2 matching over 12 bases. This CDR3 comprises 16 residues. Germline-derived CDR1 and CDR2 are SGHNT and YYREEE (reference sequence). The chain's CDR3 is CASSSSTSGGRETQYF. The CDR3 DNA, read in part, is TGTGCCAGCAGCTCCTCGACTAGCGGGGGTCGAGAGACG.

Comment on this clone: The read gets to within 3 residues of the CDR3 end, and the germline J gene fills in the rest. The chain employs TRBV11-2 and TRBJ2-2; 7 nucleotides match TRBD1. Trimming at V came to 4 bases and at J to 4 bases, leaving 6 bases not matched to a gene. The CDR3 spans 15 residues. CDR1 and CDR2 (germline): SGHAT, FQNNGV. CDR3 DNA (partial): TGTGCCAGCAGCTCCATCAGACAGGGCACCGGGGAG. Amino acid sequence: CASSSIRQGTGE. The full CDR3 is CASSSIRQGTGELFF.

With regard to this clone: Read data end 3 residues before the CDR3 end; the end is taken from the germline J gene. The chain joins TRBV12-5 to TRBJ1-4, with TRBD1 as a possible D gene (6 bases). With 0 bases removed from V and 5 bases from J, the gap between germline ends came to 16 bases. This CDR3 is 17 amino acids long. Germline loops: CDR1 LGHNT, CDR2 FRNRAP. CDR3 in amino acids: CASGLVRGGHWNEKLFF. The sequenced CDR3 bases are TGTGCTAGTGGTTTGGTACGGGGGGGGCACTGGAATGAAAAA.

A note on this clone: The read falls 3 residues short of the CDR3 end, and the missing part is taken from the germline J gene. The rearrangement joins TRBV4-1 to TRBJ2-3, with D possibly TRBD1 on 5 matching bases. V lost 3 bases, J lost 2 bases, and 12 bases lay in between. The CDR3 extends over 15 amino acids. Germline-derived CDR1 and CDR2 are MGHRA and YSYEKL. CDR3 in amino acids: CASSQPQDVTDTQYF. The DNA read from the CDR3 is TGCGCCAGCAGCCAGCCACAGGACGTCACAGATACG.

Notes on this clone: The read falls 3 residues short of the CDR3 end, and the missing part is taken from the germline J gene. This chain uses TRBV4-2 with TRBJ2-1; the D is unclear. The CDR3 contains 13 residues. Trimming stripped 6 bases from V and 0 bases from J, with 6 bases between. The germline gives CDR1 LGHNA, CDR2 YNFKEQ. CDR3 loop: CASSTVSYNEQFF. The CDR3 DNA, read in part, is TGTGCCAGCAGTACGGTCTCCTACAATGAG.

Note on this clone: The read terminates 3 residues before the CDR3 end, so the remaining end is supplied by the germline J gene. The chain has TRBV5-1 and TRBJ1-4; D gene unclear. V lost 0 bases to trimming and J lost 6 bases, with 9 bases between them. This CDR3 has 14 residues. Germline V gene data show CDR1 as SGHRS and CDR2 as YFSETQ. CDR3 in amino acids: CASSLVPYYEKLFF. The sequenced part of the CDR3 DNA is TGCGCCAGCAGCTTGGTACCCTACTATGAAAAA.

CDR3 in amino acids: CASSSHQADIQYF. The CDR3 DNA, read in part, is TGTGCCAGCAGCTCGCACCAGGCAGACATT. This chain links TRBV7-9 with TRBJ2-4; D is unclear. Read sequence stops 3 residues before the CDR3 end, and the germline J gene provides the missing end. CDR3 size: 13 residues. Trimming cost V 4 bases and J 8 bases, with 12 bases left between them. Germline CDR1 SEHNR, CDR2 FQNEAQ (reference sequence).

CDR3 DNA, as far as it was read: TGTGCCAGCAGACGGACAGGGGGGTTAGGGGAG. Its protein product is CASRRTGGLGE. The full CDR3 is CASRRTGGLGELFF. V is TRBV12-3 or TRBV12-4 and J is TRBJ2-2; TRBD1 aligns across 10 bases. Coverage ceases 3 residues before the CDR3 finishes, and the germline J gene fills in the end. V trimming: 6 bases; J trimming: 8 bases; junction bases outside the gene matches: 6. This CDR3 spans 14 amino acids.